The 17 T cell receptor beta chains given below trace back to one sample, sequenced in a study of cytomegalovirus exposure and HLA in healthy donors. PCR used 60 Vbeta primers and 13 Jbeta primers. Here immunoSEQ multiplex PCR was the method, and the copy in TCRdb shows in-frame clones only, minus some. The table records about 250,000 clones, under 80% of them present only once. Sequenced input: PBMCs. Receptors were obtained from a female donor in good health and CMV-seronegative.

There are a few counts of this clone. The CDR3 nucleotides are TGTGCCAGCAGCTTAGTCGGGAGGCCCAACCCCCCCTACAATGAGCAGTTCTTC. This encodes CASSLVGRPNPPYNEQFF. The rearrangement uses TRBV11-2 and TRBJ2-1, with 7 bases aligning to TRBD2. With V trimmed by 1 base and J by 2 bases, 11 bases remained unmatched. Germline CDR1 SGHAT, CDR2 FQNNGV. The CDR3 totals 18 residues. Full variable domain (remainder filled in from reference TRBV11-2 and TRBJ2-1): EAGVAQSPRYKIIEKRQSVAFWCNPISGHATLYWYQQILGQGPKLLIQFQNNGVVDDSQLPKDRFSAERLKGVDSTLKIQPAKLEDSAVYLCASSLVGRPNPPYNEQFFGPGTRLTVL.

This clone has just a few counts. V is TRBV19 and J is TRBJ1-1, with 10 bases that match TRBD1. Unmatched junction bases numbered 2, after V lost 6 bases and J lost 4 bases. The CDR3 covers 13 residues. Germline CDR1 reads LNHDA; CDR2 reads SQIVND (reference sequence). The CDR3 sequence is CASRGQGFTEAFF. CDR3 DNA sequence: TGTGCCAGTAGGGGACAGGGGTTCACTGAAGCTTTCTTT.

The rearrangement uses TRBV11-2 and TRBJ2-7; 8 nucleotides agree with TRBD2. Germline loops: CDR1 SGHAT, CDR2 FQNNGV. The CDR3 sequence is 16 residues long. The trim removed 5 bases at V and 0 bases at J, leaving 9 bases unmatched. CDR3: CASSLVELAGSYEQYF. CDR3 sequence (DNA): TGTGCCAGCAGCCTGGTTGAGCTAGCGGGCTCCTACGAGCAGTACTTC.

V and J are TRBV7-8 and TRBJ1-2; TRBD1 might be the D (5 bases). Germline values: CDR1 SGHVS, CDR2 FQNEAQ. The CDR3 spans 15 residues. V was trimmed by 3 bases and J by 6 bases, leaving 17 bases between them. CDR3 protein: CASSFFGTGGNGYTF. Written as DNA, the CDR3 is TGTGCCAGCAGCTTTTTTGGGACCGGGGGGAATGGCTACACCTTC. Together with reference TRBV7-8 and TRBJ1-2, the CDR3 gives the full variable domain: GAGVSQSPRYKVAKRGQDVALRCDPISGHVSLFWYQQALGQGPEFLTYFQNEAQLDKSGLPSDRFFAERPEGSVSTLKIQRTQQEDSAVYLCASSFFGTGGNGYTFGSGTRLTVV.

J is TRBJ1-3 and V is TRBV10-3, with 11 bases aligning to TRBD1. V lost 11 bases and J lost 0; bases outside the gene matches: 6. This CDR3 is 15 amino acids long. Germline assignment: CDR1 ENHRY and CDR2 SYGVKD. CDR3 protein: CASRDRGYSGNTIYF. In nucleotides, the CDR3 is TGTGCCTCCCGGGACAGGGGGTACTCTGGAAACACCATATATTTT.

The chain combines TRBV28 with TRBJ1-2; 10 bases align to TRBD1. Germline CDR1 reads MDHEN; CDR2 reads SYDVKM. V dropped 5 bases and J dropped 4; count of bases not matched to a gene: 4. This CDR3 comprises 14 residues. The CDR3 DNA sequence: TGTGCCAGCAGTCCGACAGGGGGCAGCTATGGCTACACCTTC. Amino acids: CASSPTGGSYGYTF.

The chain combines TRBV11-3 with TRBJ1-2; no definite D call. Trimming stripped 5 bases from V and 7 bases from J, with 17 bases between. Germline values: CDR1 SGHNT, CDR2 YENEEA. CDR3 length: 14 amino acids. CDR3 bases: TGTGCCAGCAGCCCGCCGATCCGGGTCGGTGGCTACACCTTC. Translated: CASSPPIRVGGYTF.

V is TRBV9 and J is TRBJ2-5, with 7 bases fitting TRBD1. The CDR3 has 15 residues. V was clipped by 4 bases and J by 2 bases; unmatched bases: 8. Germline-derived CDR1 and CDR2 are SGDLS and YYNGEE. CDR3 sequence: CASSLLRGQQETQYF. The CDR3 DNA follows: TGTGCCAGCAGCCTCCTAAGGGGGCAGCAAGAGACCCAGTACTTC.

In DNA, the CDR3 is TGTGCCAGCAGTGACCGGAGGGCCTACGAGCAGTACTTC. Translating it yields CASSDRRAYEQYF. The rearrangement uses TRBV2 and TRBJ2-5; the D gene is possibly TRBD2 (6 bases). TRBJ2-7 matches the DNA end more closely, so the J call is doubtful. Germline values: CDR1 SNHLY, CDR2 FYNNEI. CDR3 length: 13 amino acids.

The gene calls are TRBV18 and TRBJ1-1, with unresolved D. V lost 6 bases and J lost 4, with 6 bases in between. In germline, CDR1 is KGHSH, CDR2 LQKENI. There are 11 residues in the CDR3. The CDR3 coding sequence is TGTGCCAGCTCCGCAGGCACTGAAGCTTTCTTT. This sequence encodes CASSAGTEAFF.

The chain combines TRBV11-2 with TRBJ1-6; TRBD1 aligns across 7 bases. Unmatched junction bases numbered 7, after V lost 5 bases and J lost 6 bases. Germline CDR1 SGHAT, CDR2 FQNNGV. CDR3 length equals 15 residues. CDR3 region: CASSPRDRLNSPLHF. The DNA of the CDR3 is TGTGCCAGCAGCCCCCGGGACAGACTTAATTCACCCCTCCACTTT.

V is TRBV27 and J is TRBJ1-2, with 7 bases that match TRBD1. V shed 0 bases, J shed 4 bases, and the junction held 5 bases outside the gene matches. CDR3 size: 15 residues. CDR1 is MNHEY and CDR2 is SMNVEV in the germline V gene (reference sequence). The CDR3 is CASSLSGGGAYGYTF. CDR3 sequence (DNA): TGTGCCAGCAGTTTATCAGGAGGGGGCGCCTATGGCTACACCTTC.

This clone was recorded a few times. The chain links TRBV29-1 to TRBJ2-2; 9 bases are shared with TRBD1. Germline V gene lookup returns CDR1 SQVTM and CDR2 ANQGSEA. V dropped 7 bases and J dropped 5; count of bases not matched to a gene: 5. The CDR3 covers 13 residues. The CDR3 DNA follows: TGCAGCGCCCGGACAGGGGAAACCGGGGAGCTGTTTTTT. The encoded protein is CSARTGETGELFF.

V gene TRBV5-1 combines with J gene TRBJ2-6; 10 bases line up with TRBD1. The trim removed 0 bases at V and 0 bases at J, leaving 3 bases unmatched. The CDR3 runs to 18 residues. Germline V gene lookup returns CDR1 SGHRS and CDR2 YFSETQ. In DNA, the CDR3 is TGCGCCAGCAGCTTGGTGGACAGGGGGACCTCTGGGGCCAACGTCCTGACTTTC. Encoded protein: CASSLVDRGTSGANVLTF.

The gene calls are TRBV28 and TRBJ2-7; no clear D. The germline V gene encodes CDR1 MDHEN and CDR2 SYDVKM. This CDR3 is 14 amino acids long. V gave up 4 bases and J gave up 0 bases, with 10 bases separating them. CDR3 coding DNA: TGTGCCAGCAGTTCGGCGGTTGTCTCCTACGAGCAGTACTTC. It specifies CASSSAVVSYEQYF. The full variable domain, its missing parts supplied by reference TRBV28 and TRBJ2-7, is DVKVTQSSRYLVKRTGEKVFLECVQDMDHENMFWYRQDPGLGLRLIYFSYDVKMKEKGDIPEGYSVSREKKERFSLILESASTNQTSMYLCASSSAVVSYEQYFGPGTRLTVT.

The chain combines TRBV5-1 with TRBJ1-5, with 7 positions matching TRBD1. Looked up from germline, CDR1 is SGHRS and CDR2 is YFSETQ. This CDR3 has 15 amino acids. Trimming took 0 bases from V and 6 from J; bases not matched to a gene: 6. CDR3 nucleotides: TGCGCCAGCAGCTTGGAGGGACAGCACGGTCAGCCCCAGCATTTT. Translated: CASSLEGQHGQPQHF.

This chain uses TRBV7-9 with TRBJ2-7, with no clear D. This CDR3 comprises 14 residues. V dropped 3 bases and J dropped 1 base, with 10 bases sitting between them. Germline CDR1 SEHNR, CDR2 FQNEAQ (reference sequence). The CDR3 nucleotides read TGTGCCAGCAGCTTCAATTTAGCATCCTACGAGCAGTACTTC. Translating gives CASSFNLASYEQYF.